A single sample is the source of the 19 T cell receptor beta chains below, sequenced in a study of cytomegalovirus exposure and HLA in healthy donors. Use of 60 Vbeta and 13 Jbeta primers characterized the PCR. Only in-frame clones appear in the TCRdb table, and some are missing; sequencing was by immunoSEQ multiplex PCR. Here the sample spans about 100,000 clones, over 65% being singletons. The specimen sequenced was PBMCs. These receptor sequences come from a woman between 35 and 50 years old in good health and CMV-seronegative.

The genes are TRBV27 and TRBJ1-2, with 8 bases lining up with TRBD1. There are 15 residues in the CDR3. Germline lookup yields CDR1 MNHEY and CDR2 SMNVEV (reference sequence). The trim removed 1 base at V and 7 bases at J, leaving 8 bases unmatched. CDR3 sequence: CASSLWQGALGGYTF. CDR3 coding DNA: TGTGCCAGCAGTTTATGGCAGGGGGCGCTGGGTGGCTACACCTTC.

V and J are TRBV27 and TRBJ1-4; a possible D gene is TRBD1 (6 bases). Germline lookup yields CDR1 MNHEY and CDR2 SMNVEV (reference sequence). This CDR3 is 16 amino acids long. The ends were cut back, 8 bases at V and 6 bases at J, with 22 bases in the middle. CDR3: CASGWLGGGVDEKLFF. The CDR3 DNA follows: TGTGCCAGCGGATGGCTCGGTGGGGGCGTAGATGAAAAACTGTTTTTT.

The rearrangement links TRBV6-6 to TRBJ2-1, with 8 bases identical to TRBD2. The trim removed 8 bases at V and 0 bases at J, leaving 9 bases unmatched. The CDR3 has 16 residues. Germline assignment: CDR1 MNHNY and CDR2 SVGAGI (reference sequence). The CDR3 is CASGVISGSSYNEQFF. Written as DNA, the CDR3 is TGTGCCAGCGGAGTAATCAGCGGGAGCTCCTACAATGAGCAGTTCTTC.

This chain joins TRBV11-3 and TRBJ2-5; no reliable D call. Looked up from germline, CDR1 is SGHNT and CDR2 is YENEEA. The V and J ends lost 4 bases and 5 bases respectively, with 11 bases between them. The CDR3 totals 13 residues. The CDR3, as DNA: TGTGCCAGCAGCTCCCCCCCGTTGGAGACCCAGTACTTC. It is translated as CASSSPPLETQYF.

The sample holds one count of this clone. The J gene is TRBJ2-1, the V gene TRBV7-9; 9 nucleotides align to TRBD2. The germline V gene has CDR1 SEHNR and CDR2 FQNEAQ (reference sequence). After removal of 2 bases from V and 6 bases from J, the junction contained 11 bases not matched to a gene. The CDR3 length is 17 residues. The CDR3 spells CASSLMASGTLLNEQFF. The CDR3 DNA reads TGTGCCAGCAGCTTAATGGCTAGCGGGACTCTACTCAATGAGCAGTTCTTC.

This clone was detected only a few times. The rearrangement uses TRBV9 and TRBJ2-5; 14 nucleotides agree with TRBD2. The CDR3 totals 15 residues. V dropped 3 bases and J dropped 4; count of bases not matched to a gene: 2. In germline, CDR1 is SGDLS, CDR2 YYNGEE. The CDR3 DNA reads TGTGCCAGCAGCGCCGGACTAGCGGGAGGAGAGACCCAGTACTTC. Encoded protein: CASSAGLAGGETQYF.

The CDR3 region is CASTYRSSGYEQYF. CDR3 nucleotides: TGTGCCAGCACCTACAGATCTAGCGGCTACGAGCAGTACTTC. The chain uses TRBV28 and TRBJ2-7; 7 bases fit TRBD2. V shed 7 bases, J shed 3 bases, and the junction held 9 bases outside the gene matches. CDR3 length equals 14 residues. Germline V gene data show CDR1 as MDHEN and CDR2 as SYDVKM.

This chain uses TRBV14 with TRBJ2-7; TRBD2 agrees at 8 bases. This CDR3 has 16 residues. After removal of 0 bases from V and 0 bases from J, the junction contained 4 bases not matched to a gene. CDR1 and CDR2 (germline): SGHDN, FVKESK. This CDR3 reads CASSQDMSGSSYEQYF. Here the CDR3 DNA reads TGTGCCAGCAGCCAAGATATGAGCGGGAGCTCCTACGAGCAGTACTTC.

The V call is TRBV28, the J call TRBJ1-3; the D is unclear. The CDR3 totals 14 residues. The V and J ends lost 3 bases and 0 bases respectively, with 6 bases between them. Germline V gives CDR1 MDHEN, CDR2 SYDVKM. The CDR3 spells CASSLGFSGNTIYF. As DNA, the CDR3 is TGTGCCAGCAGTTTGGGCTTCTCTGGAAACACCATATATTTT.

V gene TRBV7-2 combines with J gene TRBJ2-7; the match to TRBD2 covers 9 bases. This CDR3 comprises 15 residues. Looked up from germline, CDR1 is SGHTA and CDR2 is FQGNSA. Germline trimming cut 1 base from V and 5 bases from J; bases unmatched to any gene: 6. The CDR3, as DNA: TGTGCCAGCAGCTTAGAAGCGGGAGGTTCCCACGAGCAGTACTTC. Translated, it gives CASSLEAGGSHEQYF.

This rearrangement joins TRBV6-4 to TRBJ2-4, with D unclear. The germline V gene encodes CDR1 MRHNA and CDR2 SNTAGT. With 2 bases removed from V and 8 bases from J, the gap between germline ends came to 13 bases. The CDR3 length is 14 residues. This chain's CDR3 is CASSDGLDFYIQYF. Here the CDR3 DNA reads TGTGCCAGCAGTGACGGTTTAGATTTTTACATTCAGTACTTC.

V gene TRBV19 combines with J gene TRBJ2-1; 8 nucleotides match TRBD2. With V trimmed by 6 bases and J by 8 bases, 12 bases remained unmatched. The germline V gene encodes CDR1 LNHDA and CDR2 SQIVND (reference sequence). The CDR3 extends over 15 amino acids. CDR3: CASSSIGRAIHEQFF. CDR3 nucleotides: TGTGCCAGTAGCTCGATCGGGAGGGCCATCCATGAGCAGTTCTTC.

This clone showed up just a few times. V and J are TRBV4-3 and TRBJ1-5, with 7 bases that match TRBD1. The V and J ends lost 4 bases and 4 bases, in that order; junction bases with no gene match: 10. There are 16 residues in the CDR3. Germline CDR1 LGHNA, CDR2 YSLEER. CDR3 coding DNA: TGCGCCAGCAGCCTTGGCCTGGGACAGACGAATCAGCCCCAGCATTTT. Protein product: CASSLGLGQTNQPQHF.

V usage is TRBV15 and J usage is TRBJ2-2; 9 positions agree with TRBD2. Germline trimming cut 0 bases from V and 3 bases from J; bases unmatched to any gene: 8. The CDR3 runs 18 residues. The germline V gene encodes CDR1 LNHNV and CDR2 YYDKDF (reference sequence). CDR3 nucleotides: TGTGCCACCAGCAGAGATTATGACGCGGGAGGGGACACCGGGGAGCTGTTTTTT. Translated: CATSRDYDAGGDTGELFF.

The genes are TRBV18 and TRBJ1-1; 11 nucleotides match TRBD1. V lost 3 bases and J lost 5; bases outside the gene matches: 8. The germline V gene has CDR1 KGHSH and CDR2 LQKENI. The CDR3 runs to 16 residues. CDR3 protein: CASSPTGTGGRTEAFF. CDR3 nucleotides: TGTGCCAGCTCACCTACAGGGACAGGGGGAAGGACTGAAGCTTTCTTT.

V gene TRBV7-9 combines with J gene TRBJ1-1; 7 bases fit TRBD1. The J segment lost 0 bases and the V segment lost 5 bases, leaving 3 bases of the junction unmatched. Looked up from germline, CDR1 is SEHNR and CDR2 is FQNEAQ (reference sequence). The CDR3 length is 14 residues. The CDR3 DNA sequence: TGTGCCAGCAGCCTCGGGACAGTGAACACTGAAGCTTTCTTT. Protein: CASSLGTVNTEAFF.

CDR3 residues: CATTSHPGQGLSGANVLTF. The CDR3 nucleotides are TGTGCCACCACTTCACACCCGGGACAGGGGCTCTCTGGGGCCAACGTCCTGACTTTC. The chain carries TRBV15 and TRBJ2-6, with TRBD1 identical over 10 bases. Germline loops: CDR1 LNHNV, CDR2 YYDKDF (reference sequence). This CDR3 is 19 amino acids long. Trimming cost V 7 bases and J 0 bases; bases outside gene matches: 12.

V gene TRBV28 combines with J gene TRBJ1-3; D unresolved. V was pared by 5 bases and J by 0 bases, with 8 bases between. This CDR3 is 14 amino acids long. Germline V CDR1 and CDR2: MDHEN, SYDVKM. The CDR3: CASSPSSSGNTIYF. Here the CDR3 DNA reads TGTGCCAGCAGTCCCTCGAGCTCTGGAAACACCATATATTTT.

The chain's CDR3 is CASSLFRGGDSYEQYF. DNA of the CDR3: TGTGCCAGCAGTTTATTTAGGGGCGGCGACTCCTACGAGCAGTACTTC. The chain uses TRBV27 and TRBJ2-7; maybe TRBD1 (5 bases). The V gene's germline CDR1 is MNHEY and CDR2 SMNVEV (reference sequence). The CDR3 runs to 16 residues. The V end lost 1 base, the J end lost 0 bases, and 13 bases lay between the germline ends.